Listed below are T cell receptor beta chains from one sample, sequenced in a study of tissue T cells after allogeneic stem cell transplantation. Some clones are missing from TCRdb's copy, which holds only in-frame ones; the method was immunoSEQ multiplex PCR. Seen here are 25,000 to 30,000 clones, about 90% observed once, and the top ten hold 1.5% to 2.5%. The specimen comprised blood, sampled before transplantation. All receptors come from a male donor at least 60 years old who later had graft-versus-host disease after an allogeneic stem cell transplant. The CDR3 runs from the conserved cysteine through the conserved F or W. D genes are given only for firm matches. Only some rows state a clone size, as once, few, many or a class for expanded clones.

V	J	D	size	CDR3	DNA
TRBV15	TRBJ1-1	.	.	CATSRAINTEAFF	TGTGCCACCAGCAGAGCCATAAACACTGAAGCTTTCTTT
TRBV5-8	TRBJ1-1	TRBD1	.	CASSLVGTGERAFF	TGTGCCAGCAGCTTGGTCGGGACAGGGGAGAGGGCTTTCTTT
TRBV18	TRBJ1-1	.	.	CASSPTGVSTEAFF	TGTGCCAGCTCACCGACAGGTGTAAGCACTGAAGCTTTCTTT
TRBV6-1	TRBJ1-3	.	.	CASSEGGGRRWSTIYF	TGTGCCAGCAGTGAGGGGGGCGGAAGGAGATGGAGCACCATATATTTT
TRBV23-1	TRBJ2-7	.	once	CASSQCRSYEQYF	TGCGCCAGCAGTCAATGTAGATCCTACGAGCAGTACTTC
TRBV9	TRBJ1-1	TRBD1	.	CASSARTGMSTEAFF	TGTGCCAGCAGCGCCCGGACAGGGATGTCCACTGAAGCTTTCTTT
TRBV20-1	TRBJ2-5	.	once	CSARLPETQYF	TGCAGTGCCCGGTTGCCGGAGACCCAGTACTTC
TRBV18	TRBJ1-3	.	.	CASSLQPDRSGNTIYF	TGTGCCAGCTCACTCCAACCGGACCGCTCTGGAAACACCATATATTTT
TRBV4-3	TRBJ2-1	TRBD2	.	CASSQERTGGLGEQFF	TGCGCCAGCAGCCAAGAAAGGACGGGAGGGCTGGGTGAGCAGTTCTTC
TRBV2	TRBJ1-4	.	.	CASSERFGEKLFF	TGTGCCAGCAGTGAACGGTTTGGGGAAAAACTGTTTTTT
TRBV28	TRBJ2-7	.	.	CASSFSVLAVYEQYF	TGTGCCAGCAGTTTTAGCGTACTAGCAGTTTACGAGCAGTACTTC
TRBV30	TRBJ1-4	.	.	CAWSGNRGEKLFF	TGTGCCTGGAGCGGTAATAGGGGTGAAAAACTGTTTTTT
TRBV2	TRBJ2-2	TRBD1	.	CASRSGTAANTGELFF	TGTGCCAGCAGGTCCGGGACAGCAGCGAACACCGGGGAGCTGTTTTTT
TRBV14	TRBJ1-2	.	few	CASSRPPLPGDGYTF	TGTGCCAGCAGCCGACCTCCTCTGCCGGGGGATGGCTACACCTTC
TRBV29-1	TRBJ1-4	.	.	CSVGANSGNEKLFF	TGCAGCGTTGGGGCCAATTCGGGAAATGAAAAACTGTTTTTT
TRBV7-6	TRBJ1-3	.	.	CASSLAGGGNTIYF	TGTGCCAGCAGCTTGGCAGGAGGTGGAAACACCATATATTTT
TRBV7-2	TRBJ2-1	.	.	CASSPSLGGHNEQFF	TGTGCCAGCAGCCCCAGCCTGGGGGGGCACAATGAGCAGTTCTTC
TRBV30	TRBJ2-2	.	.	CAWSEHAGELFF	TGTGCCTGGAGTGAACATGCCGGGGAGCTGTTTTTT
TRBV7-2	TRBJ2-3	TRBD2	once	CASSANSGGGTDTQYF	TGTGCCAGCAGCGCGAATAGCGGGGGGGGGACAGATACGCAGTATTTT
TRBV7-2	TRBJ2-7	.	few	CASSSYEQYF	TGTGCCAGCAGCTCCTACGAGCAGTACTTC
TRBV5-1	TRBJ2-2	TRBD2	.	CASSPAGDTGELFF	TGCGCCAGCAGCCCGGCGGGAGACACCGGGGAGCTGTTTTTT
TRBV30	TRBJ1-2	TRBD1	.	CAWGFSGTAGF	TGTGCCTGGGGTTTTTCCGGGACAGCCGGATTC
TRBV5-4	TRBJ1-4	TRBD1	few	CASSVYRGLSNNEKLFF	TGTGCCAGCAGCGTTTACAGGGGGCTCTCAAATAATGAAAAACTGTTTTTT
TRBV19	TRBJ1-2	.	.	CASSKDRLYGYTF	TGTGCCAGTAGCAAAGACAGGCTCTATGGCTACACCTTC
TRBV30	TRBJ1-1	.	.	CAWVRRFTEAFF	TGTGCCTGGGTACGAAGGTTCACTGAAGCTTTCTTT
TRBV7-2	TRBJ1-2	TRBD1	.	CASSPTGNESGYTF	TGTGCCAGCAGCCCGACAGGGAACGAAAGTGGCTACACCTTC
TRBV4-2	TRBJ2-1	.	.	CASSQGDRVLTYNEQFF	TGTGCCAGCAGCCAAGGGGATAGGGTATTGACCTACAATGAGCAGTTCTTC
TRBV5-4	TRBJ2-1	.	.	CASSLATRWQGSNEQFF	TGTGCCAGCAGCTTGGCCACCCGTTGGCAGGGATCGAATGAGCAGTTCTTC
TRBV7-2	TRBJ1-2	.	.	CASSLDIRVSNGYTF	TGTGCCAGCAGCTTAGACATCCGGGTCTCTAATGGCTACACCTTC
TRBV3-1/TRBV3-2	TRBJ2-4	.	.	CASSQDASPEINIQYF	TGTGCCAGCAGCCAAGATGCCAGCCCGGAGATAAACATTCAGTACTTC
TRBV5-4	TRBJ2-1	TRBD2	.	CASSLASGSVYYNEQFF	TGTGCCAGCAGCTTGGCGAGCGGGAGTGTTTACTACAATGAGCAGTTCTTC
TRBV5-4	TRBJ2-7	.	.	CASSLGLTRSYEQYF	TGTGCCAGCAGTTTAGGGCTAACTCGCTCCTACGAGCAGTACTTC
TRBV27	TRBJ1-6	TRBD1	.	CASSLRGLNSPLHF	TGTGCCAGCAGTTTAAGGGGGCTCAATTCACCCCTCCACTTT
TRBV19	TRBJ2-3	.	.	CATRDISSTDTQYF	TGTGCCACGAGGGACATTTCTAGCACAGATACGCAGTATTTT
TRBV5-1	TRBJ1-2	.	.	CASSMGTVNYGYTF	TGCGCCAGCAGCATGGGGACGGTAAACTATGGCTACACCTTC
TRBV7-2	TRBJ2-1	.	.	CASSLGSSPYNEQFF	TGTGCCAGCAGCTTAGGGTCTAGCCCCTACAATGAGCAGTTCTTC
TRBV15	TRBJ2-7	.	.	CATSTFPWQDPYEQYF	TGTGCCACCAGCACCTTCCCCTGGCAGGATCCCTACGAGCAGTACTTC
TRBV4-3	TRBJ1-3	.	.	CASSQDWGQRNTIYF	TGCGCCAGCAGCCAAGATTGGGGGCAGAGAAACACCATATATTTT
TRBV20-1	TRBJ1-3	.	.	CSASFPNSGNTIYF	TGCAGTGCTAGTTTTCCGAACTCTGGAAACACCATATATTTT
TRBV29-1	TRBJ2-1	.	.	CSAVQGTGYNEQFF	TGCAGCGCAGTTCAGGGGACCGGTTACAATGAGCAGTTCTTC
TRBV5-1	TRBJ2-7	.	.	CASSSSRDIYEQYF	TGCGCCAGCAGCTCGTCCCGGGACATTTACGAGCAGTACTTC
TRBV10-3	TRBJ1-5	.	.	CAIRQGSNQPQHF	TGTGCCATCCGCCAGGGTAGCAATCAGCCCCAGCATTTT
TRBV6-5	TRBJ2-7	.	.	CASSYRGSDYEQYF	TGTGCCAGCAGTTATAGAGGATCGGATTACGAGCAGTACTTC
TRBV7-2	TRBJ1-4	TRBD1	.	CASSTPGQGKKLFF	TGTGCCAGCAGCACCCCGGGACAGGGGAAAAAACTGTTTTTT
TRBV30	TRBJ1-2	.	once	CAWSEFRWDGYTF	TGTGCCTGGAGTGAGTTCCGTTGGGATGGCTACACCTTC
TRBV28	TRBJ1-3	.	.	CASSIRQNSGNTIYF	TGTGCCAGCAGTATTCGACAGAACTCTGGAAACACCATATATTTT
TRBV19	TRBJ2-1	.	.	CASSIVPSELVF	TGTGCCAGTAGTATAGTTCCTAGCGAGTTGGTCTTC
TRBV19	TRBJ2-7	.	once	CASSRRGFYEQYF	TGTGCCAGTAGCCGGCGGGGCTTCTACGAGCAGTACTTC
TRBV5-5	TRBJ2-1	.	once	CASTPNRPDGNEQFF	TGTGCCAGCACCCCGAACAGGCCCGATGGCAATGAGCAGTTCTTC